This passage covers 3 T cell receptor beta chains from one sample sequenced in a study of blood T cell repertoires in COVID-19. Assay: immunoSEQ multiplex PCR; the TCRdb copy retains only in-frame clones and omits some. The table has roughly 91,000 clones, approximately 80% seen once; the top ten hold 11%. The sample taken for sequencing was peripheral blood. The origin of the receptors is a man between 65 and 85 years old with acute or convalescent COVID-19.

This sequence joins TRBV13 and TRBJ1-2; 7 nucleotides align to TRBD1. Trimming cost V 5 bases and J 4 bases; bases outside gene matches: 16. This CDR3 is built from 17 residues. Germline V CDR1 and CDR2: PRHDT, FYEKMQ (reference sequence). The CDR3 here is CASSKKGPTGFGYGYTF. CDR3 DNA sequence: TGTGCCAGCAGCAAAAAGGGGCCGACAGGGTTTGGCTATGGCTACACCTTC. Looking up the rest from reference TRBV13 and TRBJ1-2 gives the full variable domain: AAGVIQSPRHLIKEKRETATLKCYPIPRHDTVYWYQQGPGQDPQFLISFYEKMQSDKGSIPDRFSAQQFSDYHSELNMSSLELGDSALYFCASSKKGPTGFGYGYTFGSGTRLTVV.

The V gene is TRBV3-1 (or the pseudogene TRBV3-2), the J gene TRBJ2-5; tentatively, D is TRBD1 (7 bases). The germline V gene has CDR1 LGHDT and CDR2 YNNKEL (reference sequence). This CDR3 is built from 15 residues. The V gene lost 4 bases and the J gene lost 5 bases, with 17 bases spanning the gap. CDR3 sequence: CASSPPKAGGETQYF. The CDR3 bases are TGTGCCAGCAGCCCTCCCAAGGCAGGGGGGGAGACCCAGTACTTC.

The chain couples TRBV5-6 to TRBJ1-1, with D perhaps matching TRBD1 (6 bases). CDR3 length: 16 amino acids. Deletions cut 4 bases from V and 4 bases from J, with 20 bases between. Germline CDR1 reads SGHDT; CDR2 reads YYEEEE. CDR3 amino acids: CASSPPYRAVGTEAFF. CDR3 sequence (DNA): TGTGCCAGCAGCCCCCCATACAGGGCGGTGGGCACTGAAGCTTTCTTT.